A single sample is the source of the 19 T cell receptor beta chains below, sequenced in a study of T cells in Graves' hyperthyroidism and ophthalmopathy. Amplification of TCR beta CDR3 regions used RNA as the template. The HTBI primer set served for first-round RT-PCR of the TCR CDR3. MiXCR was run by TCRdb on the multiplex PCR reads, yielding one entry per CDR3 protein. The sample includes some 180,000 distinct CDR3 sequences, roughly 17% seen only once; the top ten take more than 50%. Sequencing input: blood. The source is a woman between 50 and 59 years old with Graves' hyperthyroidism.

This clonotype was picked up a small number of times. V gene TRBV24-1 combines with J gene TRBJ2-3; D gene uncertain. The CDR3 spans 13 residues. V was clipped by 4 bases and J by 6 bases, with 10 bases between them. The germline V gene has CDR1 KGHDR and CDR2 SFDVKD. The CDR3 here is CATSDPPMDTQYF. The CDR3, as DNA: TGTGCCACCAGTGACCCTCCTATGGATACGCAGTATTTT.

This clonotype was counted a few times. The chain links TRBV29-1 to TRBJ2-7, with D possibly TRBD1 on 5 matching bases. The CDR3 totals 12 residues. Trimming cost V 4 bases and J 3 bases, with 10 bases left between them. Per the germline V gene, CDR1 is SQVTM and CDR2 is ANQGSEA. The DNA for the CDR3 is TGCAGCGTTGGGACCAGGGTCTACGAGCAGTACTTC. Translated: CSVGTRVYEQYF.

The rearrangement joins TRBV30 to TRBJ2-5; D unresolved. The CDR3 covers 14 residues. Germline V gene data show CDR1 as GTSNPN and CDR2 as SVGIG (reference sequence). V lost 5 bases and J 2 bases, leaving 15 bases between the germline ends. Written as DNA, the CDR3 is TGTGCCTGGGCTACGTATGGGCCACAAGAGACCCAGTACTTC. Translating gives CAWATYGPQETQYF.

This clonotype was detected many times. The chain carries TRBV12-3 or TRBV12-4 and TRBJ2-3; D is ambiguous. The V and J ends lost 3 bases and 0 bases respectively, with 4 bases between them. The CDR3 loop spans 13 amino acids. CDR3 residues: CASSFGSTDTQYF. The CDR3 region has the DNA TGTGCCAGCAGTTTTGGCAGCACAGATACGCAGTATTTT.

The gene calls are TRBV15 and TRBJ2-7; 7 positions match TRBD1. Germline loops: CDR1 LNHNV, CDR2 YYDKDF (reference sequence). J lost 6 bases, V lost 2 bases, and 7 bases had no gene match. The CDR3 consists of 14 residues. Here the CDR3 DNA reads TGTGCCACCAGCAGAAACCGGGACAGCCCCGAGCAGTACTTC. Residues: CATSRNRDSPEQYF.

This clonotype showed up many times. The chain links TRBV2 to TRBJ1-6; no clear D gene. V gave up 1 base and J gave up 0 bases, with 10 bases separating them. Germline V CDR1 and CDR2: SNHLY, FYNNEI. This CDR3 is built from 17 residues. Here the CDR3 reads CASSEEVVSSYNSPLHF. For the CDR3, the DNA is TGTGCCAGCAGTGAAGAGGTTGTGAGCTCCTATAATTCACCCCTCCACTTT.

The chain links TRBV29-1 to TRBJ2-3; 10 bases are shared with TRBD2. Germline CDR1 is SQVTM and CDR2 is ANQGSEA. The junction had 3 bases not matched to a gene; V was cut back by 6 bases and J by 3 bases. The CDR3 totals 13 residues. CDR3 in amino acids: CSVAGGPTDTQYF. The DNA of the CDR3 is TGCAGCGTAGCGGGAGGGCCGACAGATACGCAGTATTTT.

CDR3 sequence: CASSVGSLFYEQYF. The CDR3 DNA sequence: TGTGCCAGCAGCGTCGGCTCCCTCTTCTACGAGCAGTACTTC. The gene calls are TRBV9 and TRBJ2-7; unclear D gene. CDR3 length: 14 amino acids. V lost 2 bases, J lost 3 bases, and 12 bases lay in between. Looked up from germline, CDR1 is SGDLS and CDR2 is YYNGEE.

This clonotype was found many times. The chain employs TRBV10-3 and TRBJ1-5; the match to TRBD1 covers 10 bases. V shed 4 bases, J shed 5 bases, and the junction held 5 bases outside the gene matches. In germline, CDR1 is ENHRY, CDR2 SYGVKD. The CDR3 length is 15 residues. This CDR3 reads CAISVGTGEYQPQHF. CDR3 bases: TGTGCCATCAGTGTGGGGACAGGGGAGTATCAGCCCCAGCATTTT.

The J gene is TRBJ1-4, the V gene TRBV29-1, with no clear D. Trimming took off 5 bases at V and 6 bases at J, with 13 bases between the two ends. Germline V gives CDR1 SQVTM, CDR2 ANQGSEA. The CDR3 sequence is 13 residues long. The CDR3 here is CSVSTVADEKLFF. The CDR3 nucleotides read TGCAGCGTTTCGACGGTGGCGGATGAAAAACTGTTTTTT. The full variable domain, rest sourced from reference TRBV29-1 and TRBJ1-4, is SAVISQKPSRDICQRGTSLTIQCQVDSQVTMMFWYRQQPGQSLTLIATANQGSEATYESGFVIDKFPISRPNLTFSTLTVSNMSPEDSSIYLCSVSTVADEKLFFGSGTQLSVL.

V usage is TRBV6-2 or TRBV6-3 and J usage is TRBJ1-6; D unclear. Per the germline V gene, CDR1 is MNHEY and CDR2 is SVGEGT. Deletions cut 5 bases from V and 5 bases from J, with 10 bases between. The CDR3 has 14 residues. CDR3: CASSPEENNSPLHF. The CDR3 DNA reads as TGTGCCAGCAGTCCGGAAGAGAATAATTCACCCCTCCACTTT.

This clonotype was observed at least ten times. The V and J genes are TRBV24-1 and TRBJ1-5; no clear D gene. Between the trimmed V and J ends, which lost 7 bases and 1 base, there was a span of 13 bases. The CDR3 loop spans 15 amino acids. Germline V CDR1 and CDR2: KGHDR, SFDVKD. In DNA, the CDR3 is TGTGCCACCAGCCCTCCTTTGGGGAGCAATCAGCCCCAGCATTTT. It is translated as CATSPPLGSNQPQHF.

This clonotype was counted many times. The V and J genes are TRBV11-2 and TRBJ2-3; either TRBD1 or TRBD2 may supply D (5 bases each). Germline CDR1 reads SGHAT; CDR2 reads FQNNGV. The CDR3 sequence is 14 residues long. V was shortened by 5 bases and J by 1 base, with 10 bases between the two germline ends. This CDR3 is CASSAPGRTDTQYF. CDR3 sequence (DNA): TGTGCCAGCAGCGCCCCGGGGCGCACAGATACGCAGTATTTT.

J is TRBJ2-1 and V is TRBV5-4, with TRBD2 matching 9 bases. V gave up 4 bases and J gave up 2 bases; unmatched junction bases: 4. There are 15 residues in the CDR3. Germline lookup yields CDR1 SGHNT and CDR2 YYREEE (reference sequence). CDR3 protein: CASSRSGGPYNEQFF. In DNA form, the CDR3 reads TGTGCCAGCAGCCGGAGCGGGGGGCCCTACAATGAGCAGTTCTTC.

This chain joins TRBV6-5 and TRBJ2-5; 7 nucleotides align to TRBD2. CDR3 length: 15 residues. V trimming: 2 bases; J trimming: 3 bases; junction bases outside the gene matches: 6. Germline V lookup: CDR1 MNHEY, CDR2 SVGAGI. For the CDR3, the DNA is TGTGCCAGCAGTTACAGCGGGGCGGGGAAAGAGACCCAGTACTTC. Translating it yields CASSYSGAGKETQYF.

CDR3 in DNA: TGTGCCAGTAGTGTAAGTCCGTCTAGGCACGAGCAGTACTTC. It encodes CASSVSPSRHEQYF. V is TRBV19 and J is TRBJ2-7; unclear D gene. Trimming left V 5 bases short and J 5 bases short, with 16 bases between. CDR3 length: 14 residues. The germline V gene has CDR1 LNHDA and CDR2 SQIVND (reference sequence). The whole variable domain, filled in from reference TRBV19 and TRBJ2-7, reads DGGITQSPKYLFRKEGQNVTLSCEQNLNHDAMYWYRQDPGQGLRLIYYSQIVNDFQKGDIAEGYSVSREKKESFPLTVTSAQKNPTAFYLCASSVSPSRHEQYFGPGTRLTVT.

This clonotype was counted ten times or more. This rearrangement joins TRBV11-3 to TRBJ2-7; TRBD1 agrees at 7 bases. The V gene's germline CDR1 is SGHNT and CDR2 YENEEA. The CDR3 loop spans 15 amino acids. V gave up 4 bases and J gave up 5 bases; unmatched junction bases: 11. The CDR3 nucleotides read TGTGCCAGCAGCTCAGGGGGAGTTTCCTTTAACGAGCAGTACTTC. Translation: CASSSGGVSFNEQYF.

The chain has TRBV12-3 or TRBV12-4 and TRBJ2-5, with TRBD1 matching over 8 bases. The CDR3 has 13 amino acids. Trimming removed 8 bases from V and 2 bases from J; junction bases left unmatched: 4. The DNA of the CDR3 is TGTGCCAGCGAGGACAGGGCGCAAGAGACCCAGTACTTC. It specifies CASEDRAQETQYF.

This clonotype was observed a few times. Given the absence of the conserved phenylalanine or tryptophan at the CDR3 end, a read error is likely. The chain combines TRBV12-3 or TRBV12-4 with TRBJ2-2; D gene unclear. V lost 7 bases and J 3 bases, leaving 15 bases between the germline ends. This CDR3 is built from 15 residues. CDR3 nucleotides: TGTGCCAGCAAACTTCGAGATCGTGACACCGGGGAGCTGTTTTAT. It yields the protein CASKLRDRDTGELFY.